The rows below give T cell receptor beta chains drawn from one sample of a study of blood T cell repertoires in COVID-19. Sequencing used immunoSEQ multiplex PCR; TCRdb keeps in-frame clones, though not all of them. This table has over 200,000 clones, approximately 87% appearing once. The material sequenced was PBMCs or T cells enriched from blood (not recorded which). The origin of the receptors is a woman aged 50 to 60 in a cohort exposed to, infected with or recovered from COVID-19 (not recorded which). Both conserved end residues are part of each CDR3. Fields, in order: D gene, V gene, J gene, clone size, CDR3 DNA, CDR3 protein. The D gene is left open where the match is weak. Some rows mark clone size as missing; the rest say once, few, many or name a class of expanded clone.

>-|TRBV5-1|TRBJ2-6|-
TGCGCCAGCAGCTTGGAACAGAACTCTGGGGCCAACGTCCTGACTTTC
CASSLEQNSGANVLTF
>-|TRBV30|TRBJ1-1|-
TGTGCCTGGAGCGACTACACTGAAGCTTTCTTT
CAWSDYTEAFF
>TRBD2|TRBV9|TRBJ2-3|once
TGTGCCAGCAGCGGACGGACTAGCGGGGGGCTTAGCACAGATACGCAGTATTTT
CASSGRTSGGLSTDTQYF
>TRBD2|TRBV7-2|TRBJ2-7|-
TGTGCCAGCAGCTACGTAGCGGGGGGGGGCTACGAGCAGTACTTC
CASSYVAGGGYEQYF
>-|TRBV7-9|TRBJ1-2|-
TGTGCCAGCAGCCCCTCGTCCGCTAACTATGGCTACACCTTC
CASSPSSANYGYTF
>TRBD2|TRBV7-2|TRBJ2-5|-
TGTGCCAGCAGACAAGGACTAGCCTCTGAGACCCAGTACTTC
CASRQGLASETQYF
>TRBD1|TRBV7-8|TRBJ1-2|-
TGTGCCAGCAGCTTTACAGGGGGCTCTGGCTACACCTTC
CASSFTGGSGYTF
>TRBD1|TRBV4-2|TRBJ2-6|-
TGTGCCAGCAGCATGCACAGGGGGGCTGGGGCCAACGTCCTGACTTTC
CASSMHRGAGANVLTF
>-|TRBV7-9|TRBJ2-5|-
TGTGCCAGCAGCCCCAGCCTTAGCGGAGAGACCCAGTACTTC
CASSPSLSGETQYF
>TRBD2|TRBV19|TRBJ2-1|-
TGTGCCAGTAGGGGACTAGCGGGGGCCGGCAATGAGCAGTTCTTC
CASRGLAGAGNEQFF
>-|TRBV30|TRBJ1-3|-
TGTGCCTGGTCCCGCCCGGGTGAGGGAAACACCATATATTTT
CAWSRPGEGNTIYF
>TRBD1|TRBV29-1|TRBJ1-6|once
TGCAGCGTCGGGACCGGGACAGGGAGTTCACCCCTCCACTTT
CSVGTGTGSSPLHF
>-|TRBV7-9|TRBJ1-2|-
TGTGCCAGCAGCTTAGACTCAGCAGGTGGCTACACCTTC
CASSLDSAGGYTF
>TRBD2|TRBV3-1/TRBV3-2|TRBJ2-3|few
TGTGCCAGCAGCCAAGATACGGCTAGCGGGGGCTCAGATACGCAGTATTTT
CASSQDTASGGSDTQYF
>TRBD1|TRBV4-3|TRBJ2-3|-
TGCGCCAGCAGCCAAGATGGACAGGGGGCAGATACGCAGTATTTT
CASSQDGQGADTQYF
>TRBD1|TRBV4-2|TRBJ1-5|-
TGTGCCAGCAGCCAAGACGCAGGGGGAGATCAGCCCCAGCATTTT
CASSQDAGGDQPQHF
>-|TRBV27|TRBJ1-5|few
TGTGCCAGCGGACAGAGCAATCAGCCCCAGCATTTT
CASGQSNQPQHF
>TRBD1|TRBV3-1/TRBV3-2|TRBJ2-1|-
TGTGCCAGCAGCCGGGGACAGGGGTCCTACAATGAGCAGTTCTTC
CASSRGQGSYNEQFF
>TRBD1|TRBV6-5|TRBJ1-6|-
TGTGCCAGCAGTTACGGGGACAGGCAGAATTCACCCCTCCACTTT
CASSYGDRQNSPLHF
>TRBD2|TRBV3-1/TRBV3-2|TRBJ2-3|-
TGTGCCAGCAGCCAACATAGCGGGGGGGCCGCAGATACGCAGTATTTT
CASSQHSGGAADTQYF
>TRBD1|TRBV5-1|TRBJ2-7|once
TGCGCCAGCAGCTTGGGAGCAGGGGGCGTGCTTCTGTCCTACGAGCAGTACTTC
CASSLGAGGVLLSYEQYF
>-|TRBV24-1|TRBJ2-1|-
TGTGCCACCAGTGTCCCCGGGGTGGTTGAGCAGTTCTTC
CATSVPGVVEQFF
>-|TRBV7-9|TRBJ1-5|-
TGTGCCACCTCAGGGCTGGGCAATCAGCCCCAGCATTTT
CATSGLGNQPQHF
>TRBD1|TRBV6-5|TRBJ1-1|-
TGTGCCAGCAGTTCGCTACAGGGGGCGTCTGAAGCTTTCTTT
CASSSLQGASEAFF
>-|TRBV5-1|TRBJ2-1|few
TGCGCCAGCAGCTTGGACTCAGGGGCGTATACGAATGAGCAGTTCTTC
CASSLDSGAYTNEQFF
>-|TRBV12-3/TRBV12-4|TRBJ1-2|-
TGTGCCAGCAGTCCAGGGACAACCGGCTACACCTTC
CASSPGTTGYTF